This T cell receptor beta chain comes out of a study of control samples from healthy donors and cancer patients. This clone was observed once. The protocol was immunoSEQ multiplex PCR, while the TCRdb copy is restricted to in-frame clones and leaves out a portion. The sample shows 120,000 or so clones, about 83% of them seen only once. This TCR was sampled from a man aged 25-45 years in good health. Sequenced sample: blood.

The CDR3 loop is CASRDRTSYNSPLHF. In DNA, the CDR3 is TGTGCCAGCAGGGACAGGACCTCCTATAATTCACCCCTCCACTTT. The gene calls are TRBV2 and TRBJ1-6; 7 positions match TRBD1. V shed 6 bases, J shed 0 bases, and the junction held 2 bases outside the gene matches. This CDR3 has 15 amino acids. CDR1 is SNHLY and CDR2 is FYNNEI in the germline V gene.